Reported below is one T cell receptor (beta chain). Its antigen is as yet unknown. This entry is derived from a study of vaccination and CD4 T cells after COVID-19. Study-level background: At a median approximately 70 days (range 14 to 241) after dose two, post-vaccine samples were obtained. The authors gave control cultures a CEFX pool, an HIV-1 Nef pool, or no peptide.

General observations from the study: A nonsignificant rise from approximately 21 to 38 was seen in the median number of SARS-CoV-2-reactive clonotypes. A median of around 86% of reactive clones, in convalescent patients, became evident only post-vaccination.

Treatment defined: roughly nine-day PBMC culture with coronavirus spike peptide pools or control peptides (ViraFEST assay). Germline V gives CDR1 SGHAT, CDR2 FQNNGV. The CDR3 is 16 residues long. V shed 5 bases, J shed 3 bases, and the junction held 6 bases outside the gene matches. Cultured CD4+ T-cell DNA underwent Oncomine TCR Beta short-read sequencing. TCRdb re-called the PCR reads through MiXCR, storing one row per CDR3 protein. The sample holds 20,000 or so distinct CDR3 sequences, under 60% seen once. This chain links TRBV11-2 with TRBJ2-7, with TRBD2 identical over 14 bases. This TCR came from a human donor who had recovered from COVID-19. This specimen consisted of CD4+ T cells from blood, cultured in vitro, obtained after SARS-CoV-2 vaccination. For the CDR3, the DNA is TGTGCCAGCAGCACGAGGACTAGCGGGGGGCTCTACGAGCAGTACTTC. Residues: CASSTRTSGGLYEQYF.